This T cell receptor (beta chain) emerged from a study of cytomegalovirus exposure and HLA in healthy donors. Clones were sequenced by immunoSEQ multiplex PCR, and TCRdb holds only the in-frame ones, with some missing. The sample has around 200,000 clones, 88% seen once. With V trimmed by 1 base and J by 1 base, 2 bases remained unmatched. The CDR3 has 15 residues. Germline V gives CDR1 MGHRA, CDR2 YSYEKL. This receptor was taken from a woman between 18 and 30 years old in good health and CMV-seronegative. The chain links TRBV4-1 to TRBJ1-1; 8 positions agree with TRBD1. Sequencing was done on a sample of PBMCs. CDR3 in amino acids: CASSQVGTGNTEAFF. DNA for the CDR3: TGCGCCAGCAGCCAAGTCGGGACAGGGAACACTGAAGCTTTCTTT.